This TCR beta chain was sequenced in a study of T cells after posttransplantation cyclophosphamide. Regarding the study as a whole: Blood and skin or GI T cell repertoires showed limited TRB overlap.

Libraries were prepared by immunoSEQ multiplex PCR; TCRdb keeps only in-frame clonotypes and omits some of them. The table shows roughly 70,000 clones, with around 93% occurring only once. Germline V gene data show CDR1 as SGHDN and CDR2 as FVKESK. Trimming cost V 0 bases and J 2 bases, with 13 bases left between them. The CDR3 is 16 amino acids. A note on this clone: Its antigen is currently unknown.

This related bone marrow graft donor gave peripheral blood on the day of marrow donation. This TCR came from a woman aged 25 to 39 in good health and a related stem cell transplant donor. This sequence joins TRBV14 and TRBJ1-2; no reliable D call. Sequenced sample: PBMCs. Here the CDR3 reads CASSQDAAGSNYGYTF. The CDR3 DNA reads as TGTGCCAGCAGCCAAGATGCGGCCGGCTCGAACTATGGCTACACCTTC. Full variable domain (missing parts from reference TRBV14 and TRBJ1-2): EAGVTQFPSHSVIEKGQTVTLRCDPISGHDNLYWYRRVMGKEIKFLLHFVKESKQDESGMPNNRFLAERTGGTYSTLKVQPAELEDSGVYFCASSQDAAGSNYGYTFGSGTRLTVV.